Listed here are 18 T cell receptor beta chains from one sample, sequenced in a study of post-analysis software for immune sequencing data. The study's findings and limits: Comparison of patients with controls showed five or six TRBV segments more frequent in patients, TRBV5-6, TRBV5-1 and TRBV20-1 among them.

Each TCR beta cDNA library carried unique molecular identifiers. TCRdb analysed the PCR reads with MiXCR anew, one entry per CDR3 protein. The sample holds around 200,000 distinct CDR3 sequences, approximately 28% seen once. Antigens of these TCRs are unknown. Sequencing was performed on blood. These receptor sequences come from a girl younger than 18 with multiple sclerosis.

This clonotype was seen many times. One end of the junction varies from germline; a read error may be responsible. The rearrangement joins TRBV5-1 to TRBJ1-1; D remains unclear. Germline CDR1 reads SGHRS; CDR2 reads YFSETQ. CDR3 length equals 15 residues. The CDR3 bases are TGCGCCAGTAGCTTGGGCCGGATGATGAACACTGAAGCTTTCTTT. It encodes CASSLGRMMNTEAFF.

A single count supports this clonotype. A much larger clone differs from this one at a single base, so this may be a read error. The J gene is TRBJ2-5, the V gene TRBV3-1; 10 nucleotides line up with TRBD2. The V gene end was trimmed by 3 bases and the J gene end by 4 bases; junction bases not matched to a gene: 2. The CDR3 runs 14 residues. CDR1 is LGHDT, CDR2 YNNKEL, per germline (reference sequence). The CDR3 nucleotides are TGTGCCAGCAGCCATATAGCGGGAGGAGAGACCCAGTACTTC. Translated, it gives CASSHIAGGETQYF.

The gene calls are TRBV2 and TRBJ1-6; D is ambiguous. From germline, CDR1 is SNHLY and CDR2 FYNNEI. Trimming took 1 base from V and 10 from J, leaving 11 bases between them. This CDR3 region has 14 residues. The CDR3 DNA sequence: TGTGCCAGCAGTGAAGGGACTCGGAGCTCACCCCTCCACTTT. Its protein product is CASSEGTRSSPLHF.

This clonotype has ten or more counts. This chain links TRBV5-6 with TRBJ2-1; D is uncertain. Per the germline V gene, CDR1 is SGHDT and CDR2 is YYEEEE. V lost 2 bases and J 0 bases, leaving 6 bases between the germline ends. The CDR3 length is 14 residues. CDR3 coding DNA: TGTGCCAGCAGCTTTTCTTACTCCTACAATGAGCAGTTCTTC. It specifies CASSFSYSYNEQFF.

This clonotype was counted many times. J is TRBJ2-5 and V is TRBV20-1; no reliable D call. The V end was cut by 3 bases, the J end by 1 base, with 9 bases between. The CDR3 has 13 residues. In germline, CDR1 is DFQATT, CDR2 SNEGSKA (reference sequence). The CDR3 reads CSASVTVQETQYF. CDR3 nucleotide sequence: TGCAGTGCTAGTGTCACAGTCCAAGAGACCCAGTACTTC.

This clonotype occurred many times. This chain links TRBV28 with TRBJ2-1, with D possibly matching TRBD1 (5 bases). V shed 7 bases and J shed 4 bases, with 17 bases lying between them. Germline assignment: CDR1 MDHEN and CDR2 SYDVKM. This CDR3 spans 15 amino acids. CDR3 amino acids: CASNLQVGGYNEQFF. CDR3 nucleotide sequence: TGTGCCAGCAACTTACAGGTTGGCGGTTACAATGAGCAGTTCTTC.

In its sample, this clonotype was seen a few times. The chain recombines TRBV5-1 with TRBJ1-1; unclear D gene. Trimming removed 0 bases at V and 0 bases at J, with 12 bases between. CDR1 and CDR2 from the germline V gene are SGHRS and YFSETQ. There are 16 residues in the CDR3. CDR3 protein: CASSLVETYMNTEAFF. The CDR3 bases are TGCGCCAGCAGCTTGGTGGAGACCTACATGAACACTGAAGCTTTCTTT.

In DNA form, the CDR3 reads TGCGCCAGCAGCCAAGAAGGGGGGCCTCGCGGCAATCAGCCCCAGCATTTT. Encoded protein: CASSQEGGPRGNQPQHF. V gene TRBV4-1 combines with J gene TRBJ1-5; perhaps TRBD1 as D (6 bases). V dropped 0 bases and J dropped 2 bases, with 14 bases sitting between them. Germline assignment: CDR1 MGHRA and CDR2 YSYEKL. The CDR3 length is 17 residues.

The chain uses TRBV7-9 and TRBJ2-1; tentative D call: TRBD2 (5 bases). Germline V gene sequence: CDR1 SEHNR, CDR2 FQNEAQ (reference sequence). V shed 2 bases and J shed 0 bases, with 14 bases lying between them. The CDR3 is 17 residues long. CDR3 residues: CASSLPSGESSYNEQFF. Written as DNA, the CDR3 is TGTGCCAGCAGCTTACCCAGCGGTGAGAGCTCCTACAATGAGCAGTTCTTC.

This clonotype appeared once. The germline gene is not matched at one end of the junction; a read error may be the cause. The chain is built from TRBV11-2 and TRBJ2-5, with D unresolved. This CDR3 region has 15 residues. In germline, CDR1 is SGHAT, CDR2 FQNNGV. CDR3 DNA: TGTGCCAGCAGCAGCTCTCGTGCAGGTCAAGAGACCCAGTGCTTC. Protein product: CASSSSRAGQETQCF.

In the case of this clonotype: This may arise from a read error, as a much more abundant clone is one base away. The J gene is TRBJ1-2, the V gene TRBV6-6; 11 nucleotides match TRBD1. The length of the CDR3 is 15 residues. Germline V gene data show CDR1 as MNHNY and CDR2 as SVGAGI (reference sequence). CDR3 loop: CASKLDRGRSYGCTF. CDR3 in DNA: TGTGCCAGCAAACTGGACAGGGGGCGCAGCTATGGCTGCACCTTC.

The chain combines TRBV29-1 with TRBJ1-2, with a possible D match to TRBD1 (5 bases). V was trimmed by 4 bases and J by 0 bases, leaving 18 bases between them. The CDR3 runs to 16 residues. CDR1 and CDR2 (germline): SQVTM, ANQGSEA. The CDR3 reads CSVGALGTVANYGYTF. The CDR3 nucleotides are TGCAGCGTTGGCGCGCTCGGGACGGTAGCTAACTATGGCTACACCTTC. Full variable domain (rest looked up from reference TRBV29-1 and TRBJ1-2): SAVISQKPSRDICQRGTSLTIQCQVDSQVTMMFWYRQQPGQSLTLIATANQGSEATYESGFVIDKFPISRPNLTFSTLTVSNMSPEDSSIYLCSVGALGTVANYGYTFGSGTRLTVV.

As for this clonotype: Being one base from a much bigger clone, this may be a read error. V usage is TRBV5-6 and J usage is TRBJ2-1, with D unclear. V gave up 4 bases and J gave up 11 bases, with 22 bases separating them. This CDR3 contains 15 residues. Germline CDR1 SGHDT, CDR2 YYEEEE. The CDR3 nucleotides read TGTGCCAGCAGCCCCCCGGGCCCATACGGGCGTAAGCAGTTCTTC. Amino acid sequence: CASSPPGPYGRKQFF.

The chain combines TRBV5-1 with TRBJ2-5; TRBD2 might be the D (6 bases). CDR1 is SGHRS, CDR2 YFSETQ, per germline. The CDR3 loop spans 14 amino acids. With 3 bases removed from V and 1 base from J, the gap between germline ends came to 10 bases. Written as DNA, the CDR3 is TGCGCCAGCAGCTGGGGGGTCCTCCAAGAGACCCAGTACTTC. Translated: CASSWGVLQETQYF.

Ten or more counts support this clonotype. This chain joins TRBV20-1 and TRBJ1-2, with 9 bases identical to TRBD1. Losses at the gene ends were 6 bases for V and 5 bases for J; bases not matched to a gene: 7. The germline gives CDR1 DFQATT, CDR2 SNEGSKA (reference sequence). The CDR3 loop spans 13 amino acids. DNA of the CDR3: TGCAGTGCAAACTGGGACAGGGTATATGGCTACACCTTC. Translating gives CSANWDRVYGYTF.

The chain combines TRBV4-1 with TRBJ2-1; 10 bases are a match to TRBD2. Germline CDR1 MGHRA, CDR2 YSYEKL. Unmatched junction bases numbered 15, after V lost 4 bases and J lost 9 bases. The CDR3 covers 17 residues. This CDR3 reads CASSRMELAGAGSEQFF. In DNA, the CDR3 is TGCGCCAGCAGCCGAATGGAGCTAGCGGGAGCTGGGAGTGAGCAGTTCTTC.

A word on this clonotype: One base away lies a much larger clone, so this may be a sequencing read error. This chain's CDR3 is CANSLVGTLGDTQYF. The CDR3 nucleotides read TGTGCCAACAGCTTAGTGGGGACTCTAGGAGATACGCAGTATTTT. The rearrangement joins TRBV7-9 to TRBJ2-3, with D tentatively TRBD2 (6 bases). This CDR3 has 15 residues. Germline values: CDR1 SEHNR, CDR2 FQNEAQ (reference sequence).

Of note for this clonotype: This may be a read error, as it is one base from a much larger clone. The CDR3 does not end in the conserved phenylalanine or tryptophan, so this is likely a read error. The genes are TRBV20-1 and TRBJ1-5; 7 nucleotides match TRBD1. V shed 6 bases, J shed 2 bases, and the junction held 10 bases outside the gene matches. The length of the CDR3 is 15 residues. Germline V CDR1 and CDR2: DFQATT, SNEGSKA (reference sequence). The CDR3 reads CSAIRDRFGNQPQHS. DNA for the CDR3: TGCAGTGCAATCCGGGACAGATTCGGCAATCAGCCCCAGCATTCT.